Described below is a single T cell receptor (beta chain) sequence and its context. Its specificity is unknown. Primers for the PCR totalled 60 Vbeta and 13 Jbeta. Method: immunoSEQ multiplex PCR; TCRdb's copy keeps in-frame clones and lacks some. The table lists roughly 130,000 clones, about 80% of them singletons, with 1% in the top ten. This entry belongs to a study of cytomegalovirus exposure and HLA in healthy donors. Study outcomes and limitations: TCR beta V- and J-gene trimming was later associated with a missense DCLRE1C variant. Researchers left out some V segments, among them TRBV6-2 and TRBV6-3, as indistinguishable. The majority of CMV-associated TCR beta chains were reported as apparently HLA-restricted in a later analysis.

With 7 bases removed from V and 4 bases from J, the gap between germline ends came to 7 bases. The germline gives CDR1 SNHLY, CDR2 FYNNEI. This CDR3 is built from 12 residues. The V call is TRBV2, the J call TRBJ2-2, with D hard to call. Sequencing was done on a sample of PBMCs. The origin of this receptor is a man aged 40-49 years in good health and CMV-seronegative. CDR3 bases: TGTGCCAGCACTACGGGCACCGGGGAGCTGTTTTTT. This encodes CASTTGTGELFF.